This is a list of T cell receptor beta chains from one sample in a study of somatic mutations in cytotoxic T cells in rheumatoid arthritis. This table comes from immunoSEQ multiplex PCR, and its TCRdb copy is limited to in-frame clones, with some not included. Here the sample spans roughly 15,000 clones, over 70% being singletons. The sequenced sample consisted of CD8+ T cells sorted from blood. Receptors originate from an adult with rheumatoid arthritis. The CDR3 runs from the conserved cysteine through the conserved F or W. The D gene is left open where the match is weak. Size is stated for part of the rows, as once, few or many counts, or as a class when the clone is expanded.

j_call | clone_size | v_call | d_call | cdr3_aa | cdr3_nt
TRBJ2-1 | NA | TRBV6-5 | NA | CASSYSTLSAEQFF | TGTGCCAGCAGTTACTCGACCCTGAGCGCTGAGCAGTTCTTC
TRBJ1-1 | NA | TRBV27 | TRBD1 | CASSLGTGNTEAFF | TGTGCCAGCAGTTTAGGGACAGGCAACACTGAAGCTTTCTTT
TRBJ2-6 | NA | TRBV5-1 | TRBD1 | CASSLAGQGHFGANVLTF | TGCGCCAGCAGCTTGGCGGGACAGGGTCACTTTGGGGCCAACGTCCTGACTTTC
TRBJ1-5 | NA | TRBV5-1 | NA | CASSFNQPQHF | TGCGCCAGCAGCTTTAATCAGCCCCAGCATTTT
TRBJ1-5 | NA | TRBV19 | NA | CASSIVDGDGYRHF | TGTGCCAGTAGTATAGTTGACGGGGACGGATACAGGCATTTT
TRBJ2-7 | NA | TRBV4-1 | TRBD1 | CASSDRDRDNEQYF | TGCGCCAGCAGCGACCGGGACAGGGACAACGAGCAGTACTTC
TRBJ1-5 | NA | TRBV4-1 | NA | CASSPVSNQPQHF | TGCGCCAGCAGTCCAGTTAGCAATCAGCCCCAGCATTTT
TRBJ1-5 | few | TRBV7-9 | NA | CASSLAGGDQPQHF | TGTGCCAGCAGCTTAGCAGGAGGGGATCAGCCCCAGCATTTT
TRBJ2-7 | NA | TRBV7-8 | TRBD1 | CASSSRDSYYEQYF | TGTGCCAGCAGCTCACGGGACAGCTACTACGAGCAGTACTTC
TRBJ1-3 | NA | TRBV2 | NA | CASIARGSGNTIYF | TGTGCCAGCATCGCCCGGGGCAGCGGAAACACCATATATTTT
TRBJ2-5 | NA | TRBV7-6 | NA | CASSSVGAPETQYF | TGTGCCAGCAGCTCCGTCGGGGCGCCGGAGACCCAGTACTTC
TRBJ2-1 | NA | TRBV13 | NA | CASSVGWGGDEQFF | TGTGCCAGCAGCGTTGGGTGGGGGGGCGATGAGCAGTTCTTC
TRBJ2-2 | NA | TRBV2 | NA | CASSPPLPLGELFF | TGTGCCAGCAGTCCTCCCCTCCCGTTAGGGGAGCTGTTTTTT
TRBJ2-5 | NA | TRBV7-9 | NA | CASSLSGGKTQETQYF | TGTGCCAGCAGCTTATCTGGCGGGAAGACTCAAGAGACCCAGTACTTC
TRBJ2-1 | once | TRBV6-4 | NA | CASSPNQIDGEQFF | TGTGCCAGCAGTCCCAACCAGATAGACGGTGAGCAGTTCTTC
TRBJ2-1 | NA | TRBV27 | TRBD2 | CASSTTLADSYNEQFF | TGTGCCAGCAGTACCACACTAGCGGACTCCTACAATGAGCAGTTCTTC
TRBJ1-5 | NA | TRBV2 | NA | CASSEGWALGNQPQHF | TGTGCCAGCAGTGAAGGTTGGGCGTTAGGCAATCAGCCCCAGCATTTT
TRBJ2-2 | NA | TRBV2 | TRBD1 | CASRGTATGELFF | TGTGCCAGCAGAGGGACAGCCACCGGGGAGCTGTTTTTT
TRBJ1-6 | NA | TRBV28 | NA | CASSFSGDNSPLHF | TGTGCCAGCAGTTTTTCTGGGGATAATTCACCCCTCCACTTT
TRBJ2-7 | large | TRBV10-2 | NA | CASSDGPLDEQYF | TGCGCCAGCAGTGACGGACCCCTCGACGAGCAGTACTTC
TRBJ1-4 | NA | TRBV10-1 | TRBD1 | CASSDPGQGKKLFF | TGCGCCAGCAGTGACCCGGGACAGGGGAAAAAACTGTTTTTT
TRBJ1-5 | NA | TRBV7-6 | NA | CASSPNRGGQPQHF | TGTGCCAGCAGCCCAAACCGGGGAGGACAGCCCCAGCATTTT
TRBJ1-5 | NA | TRBV6-1 | NA | CASGGRNFSNQPQHF | TGTGCCAGCGGGGGAAGGAATTTTAGCAATCAGCCCCAGCATTTT
TRBJ2-3 | NA | TRBV6-4 | TRBD2 | CASSDTTSGNSEQYF | TGTGCCAGCAGTGACACCACTAGCGGAAACTCGGAGCAGTATTTT
TRBJ1-1 | medium-sized | TRBV29-1 | NA | CSVVVNTEAFF | TGCAGCGTTGTTGTGAACACTGAAGCTTTCTTT
TRBJ2-7 | few | TRBV11-3 | TRBD2 | CASSWGLATTYEQYF | TGTGCCAGCAGCTGGGGACTAGCGACTACTTACGAGCAGTACTTC
TRBJ1-5 | NA | TRBV6-5 | NA | CASKISGTGQPQHF | TGTGCCAGCAAAATTTCAGGGACGGGTCAGCCCCAGCATTTT
TRBJ1-3 | NA | TRBV7-6 | NA | CASSLPGDGDTIYF | TGTGCCAGCAGCTTACCAGGGGACGGGGACACCATATATTTT